Shown below are 5 T cell receptor beta chains from a single sample sequenced in a study of blood T cell repertoires in COVID-19. The table came from immunoSEQ multiplex PCR; TCRdb's copy has only in-frame clones and leaves some out. The sample lists fewer than 250,000 clones, 89% seen once, with approximately 8% in the top ten. The sample taken for sequencing was PBMCs or T cells enriched from blood (not recorded which). The receptors shown here come from a woman aged 18-29 years who had recovered from COVID-19.

The chain carries TRBV5-1 and TRBJ2-3, with 7 positions matching TRBD1. CDR3 length: 16 amino acids. Germline-derived CDR1 and CDR2 are SGHRS and YFSETQ. V was pared by 4 bases and J by 1 base, with 9 bases of the junction left unmatched. The CDR3 is CASSPDRVFGTDTQYF. In DNA form, the CDR3 reads TGCGCCAGCAGCCCCGACAGGGTTTTTGGCACAGATACGCAGTATTTT.

The chain employs TRBV5-1 and TRBJ2-5, with D maybe TRBD2 (5 bases). The CDR3 consists of 14 residues. Trimming took off 4 bases at V and 3 bases at J, with 13 bases between the two ends. Germline V lookup: CDR1 SGHRS, CDR2 YFSETQ. CDR3 sequence: CASSLRGLKETQYF. DNA of the CDR3: TGCGCCAGCAGCCTCCGGGGTTTAAAAGAGACCCAGTACTTC.

V usage is TRBV27 and J usage is TRBJ2-7, with TRBD2 as a possible D gene (5 bases). This CDR3 spans 14 amino acids. CDR1 is MNHEY and CDR2 is SMNVEV in the germline V gene (reference sequence). V dropped 3 bases and J dropped 1 base, with 10 bases sitting between them. The CDR3 DNA follows: TGTGCCAGCAGTTTGAGAGCGGCGTCCTACGAGCAGTACTTC. This translates into CASSLRAASYEQYF.

CDR3 in DNA: TGTGCCTGGAGTATGGCGGGGGCTTCCTACAATGAGCAGTTCTTC. Its protein product is CAWSMAGASYNEQFF. V usage is TRBV30 and J usage is TRBJ2-1, with TRBD2 as a possible D gene (7 bases). Germline CDR1 is GTSNPN and CDR2 is SVGIG (reference sequence). The CDR3 consists of 15 residues. V was trimmed by 2 bases and J by 1 base, leaving 12 bases between them.

This clone was recorded only once. This sample also contains other DNA sequences that code for the same CDR3. This CDR3 reads CASSLGQNTEAFF. Written as DNA, the CDR3 is TGTGCCAGCAGTTTGGGACAGAACACTGAAGCTTTCTTT. The V and J genes are TRBV28 and TRBJ1-1; maybe TRBD1 (6 bases). The germline CDR1 and CDR2 sequences are MDHEN and SYDVKM. V lost 3 bases to trimming and J lost 1 base, with 6 bases between them. The CDR3 has 13 residues. Looking up the rest from reference TRBV28 and TRBJ1-1 gives the full variable domain: DVKVTQSSRYLVKRTGEKVFLECVQDMDHENMFWYRQDPGLGLRLIYFSYDVKMKEKGDIPEGYSVSREKKERFSLILESASTNQTSMYLCASSLGQNTEAFFGQGTRLTVV.